The subject of this entry is one T cell receptor beta chain. This entry comes from a study of blood T cell repertoires in COVID-19. Study background: Acute and convalescent COVID-19 specimens originated in the United States, Italy and Spain. Sample material is recorded as cDNA or gDNA derived from T cells, B-cell-depleted T cells, or PBMCs.

TCRdb keeps only in-frame clones here, not all; method: immunoSEQ multiplex PCR. The data contain 220,000 or so clones, 80% to 90% of them singletons. Germline V gives CDR1 ENHRY, CDR2 SYGVKD. The CDR3 sequence is 15 residues long. The trim removed 6 bases at V and 4 bases at J, leaving 11 bases unmatched. Sequencing was carried out using peripheral blood. V gene TRBV10-3 combines with J gene TRBJ2-7, with 8 bases lining up with TRBD1. The TCR sequence derives from a man aged 30 to 39 with active or convalescent COVID-19. The CDR3 bases are TGTGCCATCAGCAAGGGGGCAGGGGGCGGATACGAGCAGTACTTC. Translated, it gives CAISKGAGGGYEQYF.